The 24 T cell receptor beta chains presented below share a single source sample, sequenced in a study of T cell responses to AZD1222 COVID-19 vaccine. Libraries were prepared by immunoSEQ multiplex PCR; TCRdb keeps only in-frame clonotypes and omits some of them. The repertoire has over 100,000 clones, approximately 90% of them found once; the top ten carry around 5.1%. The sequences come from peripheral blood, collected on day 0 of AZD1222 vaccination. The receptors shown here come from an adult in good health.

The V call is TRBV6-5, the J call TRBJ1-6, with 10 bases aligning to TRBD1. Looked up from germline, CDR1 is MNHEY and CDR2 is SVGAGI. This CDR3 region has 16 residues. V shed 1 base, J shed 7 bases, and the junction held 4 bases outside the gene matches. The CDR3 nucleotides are TGTGCCAGCAGTTACTTGGGACAGGGGATAAATTCACCCCTCCACTTT. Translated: CASSYLGQGINSPLHF.

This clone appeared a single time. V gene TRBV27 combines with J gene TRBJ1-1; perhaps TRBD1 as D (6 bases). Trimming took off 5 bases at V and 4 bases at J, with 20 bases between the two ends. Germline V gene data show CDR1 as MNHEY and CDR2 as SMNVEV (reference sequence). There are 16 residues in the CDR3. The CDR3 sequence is CASSRNLRVGGTEAFF. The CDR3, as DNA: TGTGCCAGCAGTCGCAACTTAAGGGTAGGGGGCACTGAAGCTTTCTTT.

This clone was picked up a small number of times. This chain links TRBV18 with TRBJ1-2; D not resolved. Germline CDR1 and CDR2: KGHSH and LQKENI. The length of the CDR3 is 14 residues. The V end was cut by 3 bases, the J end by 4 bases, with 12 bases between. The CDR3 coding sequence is TGTGCCAGCTCACCGCCACAAACTAGCTATGGCTACACCTTC. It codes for CASSPPQTSYGYTF. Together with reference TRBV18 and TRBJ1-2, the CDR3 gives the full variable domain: NAGVMQNPRHLVRRRGQEARLRCSPMKGHSHVYWYRQLPEEGLKFMVYLQKENIIDESGMPKERFSAEFPKEGPSILRIQQVVRGDSAAYFCASSPPQTSYGYTFGSGTRLTVV.

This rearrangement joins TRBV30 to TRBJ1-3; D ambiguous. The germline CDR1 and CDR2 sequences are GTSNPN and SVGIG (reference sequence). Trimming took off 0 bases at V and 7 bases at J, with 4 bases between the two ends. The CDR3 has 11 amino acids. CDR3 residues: CAWSVWNTIYF. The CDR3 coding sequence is TGTGCCTGGAGTGTATGGAACACCATATATTTT.

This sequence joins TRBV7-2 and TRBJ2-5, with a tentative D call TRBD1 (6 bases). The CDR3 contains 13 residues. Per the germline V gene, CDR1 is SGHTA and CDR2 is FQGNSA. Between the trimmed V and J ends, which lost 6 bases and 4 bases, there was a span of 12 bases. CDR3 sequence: CASRHRVPETQYF. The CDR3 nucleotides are TGTGCCAGCAGGCACAGGGTCCCAGAGACCCAGTACTTC.

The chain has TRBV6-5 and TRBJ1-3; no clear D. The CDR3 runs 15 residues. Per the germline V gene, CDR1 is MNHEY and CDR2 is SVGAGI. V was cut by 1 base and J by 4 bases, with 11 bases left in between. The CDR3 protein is CASSYFGSSGNTIYF. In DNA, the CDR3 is TGTGCCAGCAGTTACTTTGGGTCATCGGGAAACACCATATATTTT.

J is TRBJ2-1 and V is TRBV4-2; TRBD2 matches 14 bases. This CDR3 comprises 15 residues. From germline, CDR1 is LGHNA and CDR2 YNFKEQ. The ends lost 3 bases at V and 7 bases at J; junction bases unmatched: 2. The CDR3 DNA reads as TGTGCCAGCAGCCAGGGACTAGCGGGAGCAAATGAGCAGTTCTTC. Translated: CASSQGLAGANEQFF.

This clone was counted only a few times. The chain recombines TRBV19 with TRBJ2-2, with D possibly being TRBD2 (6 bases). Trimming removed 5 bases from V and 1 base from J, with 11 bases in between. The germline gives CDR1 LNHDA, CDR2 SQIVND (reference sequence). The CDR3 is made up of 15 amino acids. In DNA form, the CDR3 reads TGTGCCAGTAGTTCCGGGGGAAGGAACACCGGGGAGCTGTTTTTT. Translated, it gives CASSSGGRNTGELFF.

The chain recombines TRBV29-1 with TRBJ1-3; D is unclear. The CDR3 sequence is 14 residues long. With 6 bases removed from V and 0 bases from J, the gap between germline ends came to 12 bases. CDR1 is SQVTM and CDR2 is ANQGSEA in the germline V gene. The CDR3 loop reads CSVASAGSGNTIYF. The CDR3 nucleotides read TGCAGCGTCGCCTCGGCGGGCTCTGGAAACACCATATATTTT.

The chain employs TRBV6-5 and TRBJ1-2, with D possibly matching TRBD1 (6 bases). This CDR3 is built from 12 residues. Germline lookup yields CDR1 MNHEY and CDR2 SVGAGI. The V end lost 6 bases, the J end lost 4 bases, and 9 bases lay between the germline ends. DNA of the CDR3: TGTGCCAGCAGCCTAGGGGGCTATGGCTACACCTTC. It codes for CASSLGGYGYTF.

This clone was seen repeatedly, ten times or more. The CDR3 reads CSVGTRNSNQPQHF. CDR3 nucleotide sequence: TGCAGCGTGGGGACGAGAAATAGCAATCAGCCCCAGCATTTT. The chain carries TRBV29-1 and TRBJ1-5; D possibly corresponds to TRBD1 (5 bases). CDR1 and CDR2 (germline): SQVTM, ANQGSEA. This CDR3 region has 14 residues. Trimming pared 6 bases from V and 0 bases from J, leaving 12 bases between.

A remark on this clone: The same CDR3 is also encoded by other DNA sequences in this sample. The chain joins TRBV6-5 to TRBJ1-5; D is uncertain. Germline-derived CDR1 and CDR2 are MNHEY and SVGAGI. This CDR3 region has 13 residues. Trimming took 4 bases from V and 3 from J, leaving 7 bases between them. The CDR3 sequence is CASSLLDNQPQHF. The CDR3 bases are TGTGCCAGCAGTTTACTTGACAATCAGCCCCAGCATTTT.

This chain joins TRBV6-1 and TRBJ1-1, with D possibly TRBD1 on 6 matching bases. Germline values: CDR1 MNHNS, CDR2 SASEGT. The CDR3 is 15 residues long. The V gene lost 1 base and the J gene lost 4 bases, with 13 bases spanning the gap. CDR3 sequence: CASSEDTGPGTEAFF. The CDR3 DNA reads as TGTGCCAGCAGTGAAGATACAGGGCCTGGCACTGAAGCTTTCTTT.

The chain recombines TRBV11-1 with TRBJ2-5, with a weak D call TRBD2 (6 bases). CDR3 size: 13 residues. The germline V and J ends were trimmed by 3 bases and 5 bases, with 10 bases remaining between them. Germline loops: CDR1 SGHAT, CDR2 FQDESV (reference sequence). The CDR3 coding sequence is TGTGCCAGCAGCTTCCCGGGGGAGGAGACCCAGTACTTC. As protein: CASSFPGEETQYF.

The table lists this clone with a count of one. DNA for the CDR3: TGCGCCAGCAGCCAGGGCCGGGGGACGGGGGTTACCTACGAGCAGTACTTC. Its protein product is CASSQGRGTGVTYEQYF. J is TRBJ2-7 and V is TRBV4-1; D may be TRBD2 (6 bases). This CDR3 region has 17 residues. Per germline, CDR1 MGHRA and CDR2 YSYEKL. Deletions cut 3 bases from V and 2 bases from J, with 20 bases between.

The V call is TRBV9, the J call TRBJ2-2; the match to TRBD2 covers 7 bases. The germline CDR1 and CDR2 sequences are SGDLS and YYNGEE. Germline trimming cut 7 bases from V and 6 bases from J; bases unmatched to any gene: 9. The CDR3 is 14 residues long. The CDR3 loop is CASSRDGGSGELFF. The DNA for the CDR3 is TGTGCCAGCTCCCGGGACGGGGGGTCCGGGGAGCTGTTTTTT.

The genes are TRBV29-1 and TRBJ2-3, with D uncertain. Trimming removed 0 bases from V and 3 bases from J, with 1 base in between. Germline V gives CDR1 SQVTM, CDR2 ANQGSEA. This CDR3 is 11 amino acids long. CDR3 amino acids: CSVEETDTQYF. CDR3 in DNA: TGCAGCGTTGAAGAGACAGATACGCAGTATTTT.

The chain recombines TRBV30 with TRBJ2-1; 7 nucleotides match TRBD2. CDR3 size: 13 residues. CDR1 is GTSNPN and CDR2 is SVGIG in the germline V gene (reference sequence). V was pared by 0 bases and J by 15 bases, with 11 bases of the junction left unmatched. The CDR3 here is CAWSVVGGASGFF. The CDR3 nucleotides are TGTGCCTGGAGTGTAGTAGGTGGTGCTAGCGGGTTCTTC.

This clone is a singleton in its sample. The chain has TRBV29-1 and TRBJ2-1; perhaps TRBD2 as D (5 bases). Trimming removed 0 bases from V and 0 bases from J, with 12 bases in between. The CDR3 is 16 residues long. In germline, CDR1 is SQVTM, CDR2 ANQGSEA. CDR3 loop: CSVEESGGGSYNEQFF. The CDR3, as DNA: TGCAGCGTTGAAGAATCTGGCGGAGGCTCCTACAATGAGCAGTTCTTC.

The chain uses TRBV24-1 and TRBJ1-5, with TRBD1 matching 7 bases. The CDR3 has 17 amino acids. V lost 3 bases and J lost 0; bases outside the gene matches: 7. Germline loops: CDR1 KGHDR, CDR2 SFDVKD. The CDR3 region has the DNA TGTGCCACCAGTGATCCTCCGACAGGGTTTAGCAATCAGCCCCAGCATTTT. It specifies CATSDPPTGFSNQPQHF.

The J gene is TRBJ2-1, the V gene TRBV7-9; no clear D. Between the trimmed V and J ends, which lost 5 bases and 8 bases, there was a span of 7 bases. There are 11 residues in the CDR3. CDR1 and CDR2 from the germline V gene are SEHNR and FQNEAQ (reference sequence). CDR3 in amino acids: CASSRWDEQFF. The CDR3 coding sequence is TGTGCCAGCAGCCGTTGGGATGAGCAGTTCTTC. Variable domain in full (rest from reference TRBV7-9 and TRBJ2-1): DTGVSQNPRHKITKRGQNVTFRCDPISEHNRLYWYRQTLGQGPEFLTYFQNEAQLEKSRLLSDRFSAERPKGSFSTLEIQRTEQGDSAMYLCASSRWDEQFFGPGTRLTVL.

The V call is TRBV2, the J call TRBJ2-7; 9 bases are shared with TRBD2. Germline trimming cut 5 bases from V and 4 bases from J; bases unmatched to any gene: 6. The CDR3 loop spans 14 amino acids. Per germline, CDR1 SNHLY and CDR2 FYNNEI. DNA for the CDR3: TGTGCCAGCAGTCCCCTAGCGGGGAGGTACGAGCAGTACTTC. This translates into CASSPLAGRYEQYF.

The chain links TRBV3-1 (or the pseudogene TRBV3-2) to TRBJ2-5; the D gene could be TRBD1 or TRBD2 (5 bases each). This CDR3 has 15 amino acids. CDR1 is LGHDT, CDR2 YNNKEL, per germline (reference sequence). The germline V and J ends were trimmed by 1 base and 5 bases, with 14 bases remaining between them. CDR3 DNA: TGTGCCAGCAGCCAAGTCCAATCCGGGGCTGAGACCCAGTACTTC. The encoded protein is CASSQVQSGAETQYF.

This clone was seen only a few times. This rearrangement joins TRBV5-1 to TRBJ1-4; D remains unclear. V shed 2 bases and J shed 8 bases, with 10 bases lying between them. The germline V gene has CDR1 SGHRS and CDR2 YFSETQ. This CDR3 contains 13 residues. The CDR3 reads CASSFGEGEKLFF. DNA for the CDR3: TGCGCCAGCAGCTTCGGGGAGGGAGAAAAACTGTTTTTT.